Listed below are T cell receptor beta chains from one sample, sequenced in a study of T cells in Graves' hyperthyroidism and ophthalmopathy. Using its own MiXCR run on the multiplex PCR reads, TCRdb lists one record per CDR3 protein. The table has around 500,000 distinct CDR3 sequences, about an eighth seen once. The sequencing input was blood. The receptor set was obtained from a woman aged 18-29 years with Graves' hyperthyroidism. CDR3s leave out the opening cysteine and the closing phenylalanine or tryptophan.

v_gene	j_gene	CDR3aa
TRBV12-3/TRBV12-4	TRBJ1-5	ASSQGADQPQH
TRBV30	TRBJ2-5	AWSRGEGQETQY
TRBV6-5	TRBJ2-2	ASSYSSGWERGELF
TRBV7-9	TRBJ2-3	ASSLGLIAESSPDTQY
TRBV7-7	TRBJ2-1	ASSLAVGLAGEYNEQF
TRBV9	TRBJ2-3	ASSAARSGRTDTQY
TRBV11-2	TRBJ1-1	ASSPPGGPLYTEAF
TRBV19	TRBJ2-1	ASTPGLAGGAGYNEQF
TRBV27	TRBJ1-5	ASTSGVNQPQH
TRBV11-3	TRBJ2-5	ASSLGVKGLSTETQY
TRBV25-1	TRBJ2-3	ASSELKGYGQRDTQY
TRBV11-2	TRBJ2-1	ASSSLAGFYNEQF
TRBV2	TRBJ1-4	ASSEVSGRSEKLF
TRBV12-3/TRBV12-4	TRBJ1-1	ASSLARETEAF
TRBV10-2	TRBJ1-1	ASSRDLNTEAF
TRBV4-1	TRBJ2-7	ASSQDVGGAGEQY
TRBV19	TRBJ1-1	ASSSRNLNTEAF
TRBV19	TRBJ1-1	ASSSRLGNTEAS
TRBV6-2/TRBV6-3	TRBJ2-1	ASSYLSGSTREQF
TRBV20-1	TRBJ2-5	SAPDRGRGETQY
TRBV11-2	TRBJ1-5	ASSLDGEGADQPQH
TRBV12-3/TRBV12-4	TRBJ1-3	ASSAPTSGNTIY
TRBV18	TRBJ2-1	ASSPPRTPDNNEQF
TRBV3-1	TRBJ2-3	ASSQVGDRDTDTQY
TRBV30	TRBJ1-6	AWRDKDNSPLH
TRBV9	TRBJ2-1	ASSAYRGSYNEQF
TRBV27	TRBJ1-1	ASRLGDRGPEAF
TRBV5-1	TRBJ1-1	ASRTGTGGLGTEAF
TRBV6-9	TRBJ2-3	ASSYFGLAGSTDTQY
TRBV11-2	TRBJ1-1	ASSLGPGGVNTEAF
TRBV9	TRBJ2-1	ASSARTGSTYNEQF
TRBV12-3/TRBV12-4	TRBJ1-3	ASSLSGSGNTIY
TRBV19	TRBJ2-6	ASSTTSSGANVLT
TRBV29-1	TRBJ2-2	SAAATVSGELF
TRBV30	TRBJ1-5	AWARTNSQPQH
TRBV15	TRBJ2-5	ATSRSTFQEAQY
TRBV12-3/TRBV12-4	TRBJ1-4	ASSPAGWEKLF
TRBV20-1	TRBJ2-1	SARVSGVLRYNEQF
TRBV10-3	TRBJ2-1	ATQGANEQF
TRBV27	TRBJ1-1	ASSLRSTANTEAF
TRBV2	TRBJ1-1	ASSGPPRWTDSSMNTEAF
TRBV5-1	TRBJ1-1	ASSLGQRDTEAF
TRBV4-1	TRBJ2-1	ASSQNPFIEEF
TRBV6-1	TRBJ1-6	ASSPQSPLH
TRBV10-3	TRBJ2-1	AITGTRLHNEQF
TRBV6-1	TRBJ2-3	ASSERGGTKDTQY
TRBV2	TRBJ1-2	ASSERQTYGYT
TRBV12-3/TRBV12-4	TRBJ1-3	ASSAHTGAMKTSSGNTIY